This T cell receptor beta chain was recovered during a study of T-cell reconstitution after alpha-beta-depleted transplantation in children. Trimming pared 5 bases from V and 9 bases from J, leaving 11 bases between. CDR1 and CDR2 (germline): SGHVS, FQNEAQ. The length of the CDR3 is 12 residues. This clonotype was detected many times. Unique molecular identifiers were used in preparing the TCRbeta library. TCRdb independently ran MiXCR on the PCR reads; one entry per CDR3 protein. The profile shows 100,000 to 120,000 distinct CDR3 sequences, around a tenth of them singletons. The clonotype originates from a human donor who donated a stem cell graft to a child with acute lymphoblastic leukemia. V gene TRBV7-8 combines with J gene TRBJ2-1; D gene unclear. Specimen: PBMCs from the stem cell graft donor, collected from the stem cell graft. The CDR3 sequence is CASSGPSGEQFF. The CDR3 nucleotides read TGTGCCAGCAGCGGACCATCGGGTGAGCAGTTCTTC.